The 7 T cell receptor beta chains presented below share a single source sample, sequenced in a study of blood T cell repertoires in COVID-19. The table came from immunoSEQ multiplex PCR; TCRdb's copy has only in-frame clones and leaves some out. The sample lists some 300,000 clones; roughly 80% were seen once. Sequencing used peripheral blood. The receptor source for this set is a woman aged 45-59 years with active or convalescent COVID-19.

This chain links TRBV2 with TRBJ2-1; unclear D gene. The CDR3 consists of 15 residues. Trimming took off 6 bases at V and 8 bases at J, with 20 bases between the two ends. In germline, CDR1 is SNHLY, CDR2 FYNNEI. The CDR3 coding sequence is TGTGCCAGCAGCCGGGTGACCCCCCAACGGGATGAGCAGTTCTTC. It is translated as CASSRVTPQRDEQFF.

In this sample, this clone turned up once. The chain recombines TRBV19 with TRBJ2-5; possibly TRBD2 for D (6 bases). There are 12 residues in the CDR3. V was clipped by 7 bases and J by 2 bases, with 8 bases between them. Germline V gives CDR1 LNHDA, CDR2 SQIVND (reference sequence). Here the CDR3 reads CASMGGQETQYF. In DNA form, the CDR3 reads TGTGCCAGTATGGGGGGTCAAGAGACCCAGTACTTC.

The chain employs TRBV28 and TRBJ1-6, with D tentatively TRBD1 (5 bases). Germline-derived CDR1 and CDR2 are MDHEN and SYDVKM. The CDR3 covers 14 residues. V was cut by 11 bases and J by 9 bases, with 20 bases left in between. The CDR3 DNA reads TGTGCCGGCCGGGGAGGGGCGAGAGGTTCACCCCTCCACTTT. This sequence encodes CAGRGGARGSPLHF.

The chain employs TRBV12-3 or TRBV12-4 and TRBJ2-3; unclear D gene. CDR3 length equals 12 residues. Trimming took off 6 bases at V and 7 bases at J, with 11 bases between the two ends. CDR3 region: CASSSDSYTQYF. In nucleotides, the CDR3 is TGTGCCAGCAGCTCCGACTCCTATACGCAGTATTTT.

This sequence joins TRBV10-1 and TRBJ2-7, with 8 bases identical to TRBD2. CDR1 WNHNN and CDR2 SYGVQD come from the germline V gene (reference sequence). This CDR3 spans 13 amino acids. Trimming removed 5 bases from V and 3 bases from J; junction bases left unmatched: 3. CDR3 in DNA: TGCGCCAGCAGTCCGAGCGGGAGCTACGAGCAGTACTTC. Its translation is CASSPSGSYEQYF.

The V gene is TRBV27, the J gene TRBJ1-4, with D possibly TRBD1 on 5 matching bases. Deletions cut 3 bases from V and 8 bases from J, with 16 bases between. The CDR3 is 15 residues long. Germline V lookup: CDR1 MNHEY, CDR2 SMNVEV (reference sequence). CDR3 region: CASSFSGRVGEKLFF. DNA for the CDR3: TGTGCCAGCAGTTTTTCCGGCAGGGTTGGGGAAAAACTGTTTTTT.

This chain joins TRBV28 and TRBJ2-7, with TRBD1 matching 7 bases. Losses at the gene ends were 5 bases for V and 3 bases for J; bases not matched to a gene: 16. Germline lookup yields CDR1 MDHEN and CDR2 SYDVKM. The CDR3 length is 17 residues. CDR3 sequence (DNA): TGTGCCAGCAGTCCCCCCACCTACAGGGGTACTGGCTACGAGCAGTACTTC. It codes for CASSPPTYRGTGYEQYF.